Listed below are T cell receptor beta chains from one sample, sequenced in a study of tumor-infiltrating lymphocytes in oesophageal squamous cell carcinoma. TCRdb redid the calling of the PCR reads with MiXCR, one entry per CDR3 protein. The sample comprises 15,000 to 20,000 distinct CDR3 sequences, about 50% of which are singletons, and less than 45% rests with the top ten. What was sequenced was normal esophageal tissue next to the tumor. The receptors were sampled from a female donor with esophageal squamous cell carcinoma. Both conserved end residues are part of each CDR3. The D gene is left open where the match is weak. The size entry is marked missing in some rows and otherwise reads once, few, many or a size class.

>.|TRBJ1-2|.|TRBV7-2
TGTGCCAGCAGCTTAAACTCCGGGGGGTTTATCTATGGCTACACCTTC
CASSLNSGGFIYGYTF
>.|TRBJ2-2|TRBD1|TRBV7-3
TGTGCCAGCAGCTTAACACAGGGGGCATCCGGGGAGCTGTTTTTT
CASSLTQGASGELFF
>.|TRBJ2-4|.|TRBV19
TGTGCCAGTAGTCCCGGACCGAACCTCGCCAAAAACATTCAGTACTTC
CASSPGPNLAKNIQYF
>.|TRBJ1-5|.|TRBV6-1
TGTGCCAGCAGACGCAGCAGTGCGGGGAATCAGCCCCAGCATTTT
CASRRSSAGNQPQHF
>.|TRBJ2-1|TRBD2|TRBV27
TGTGCCAGCACAAAGAATCGGGGACTAGGAAACAATGAGCAGTTCTTC
CASTKNRGLGNNEQFF
>.|TRBJ1-4|TRBD1|TRBV5-1
TGCGCCAGCAGCGAGGGACAGGGGGCGAGTAATGAAAAACTGTTTTTT
CASSEGQGASNEKLFF
>.|TRBJ2-4|.|TRBV28
TGTGCCAGCAGTCCCACGGGACAAGCAGGTATATACATTCAGTACTTC
CASSPTGQAGIYIQYF
>many|TRBJ2-5|.|TRBV10-2
TGCGCCAGCAGAGATCGGACGGACTCCGAGACCCAGTACTTC
CASRDRTDSETQYF
>.|TRBJ2-1|TRBD1|TRBV7-2
TGTGCCAGCAGCTCCGACAGGGGCGGGGAGCAGTTCTTC
CASSSDRGGEQFF
>.|TRBJ2-3|.|TRBV12-3/TRBV12-4
TGTGCCAGCATCCTATGGTCTTCAGATACGCAGTATTTT
CASILWSSDTQYF
>few|TRBJ1-6|TRBD1|TRBV11-2
TGTGCCAGCAGCACGACAGGGCGCGATTCACCCCTCCACTTT
CASSTTGRDSPLHF
>once|TRBJ2-5|.|TRBV5-2
TGTGCCAGCAGCTTGTTGTCAGTGGAAGAGACCCAGTACTTC
CASSLLSVEETQYF
>.|TRBJ2-1|.|TRBV12-3/TRBV12-4
TGTGCCAGCAGTTTAGTACGGGAGCCCCCAAACAATGAGCAGTTCTTC
CASSLVREPPNNEQFF
>medium-sized|TRBJ1-6|.|TRBV7-2
TGTGCCAGCAGCCCAGGGTTGGCACCCCTCCACTTT
CASSPGLAPLHF
>medium-sized|TRBJ2-2|TRBD2|TRBV7-2
TGTGCCAGCAGCCGACTTACTAGCGCCGGGGAGCTGTTTTTT
CASSRLTSAGELFF
>few|TRBJ1-4|.|TRBV9
TGTGCCAGCAGCGATGACAATACTAATGAAAAACTGTTTTTT
CASSDDNTNEKLFF
>.|TRBJ1-1|.|TRBV5-1
TGCGCCAGCAGCTTGAGGGGGGAAAGGACTGAAGCTTTCTTT
CASSLRGERTEAFF
>.|TRBJ2-5|.|TRBV7-9
TGTGCCAGCAGCCTGGGTTTGGGGTACCAAGAGACCCAGTACTTC
CASSLGLGYQETQYF
>many|TRBJ1-3|.|TRBV5-4
TGTGCCAGCAGCTTGGCCTCTGGCTCTGGAAACACCATATATTTT
CASSLASGSGNTIYF
>few|TRBJ2-7|TRBD1|TRBV9
TGTGCCAGCAGGGACGGGACAGGGTATGAGCAGTACTTC
CASRDGTGYEQYF
>many|TRBJ1-1|.|TRBV25-1
TGTGCCAGCAGTGATCCCAAAATTGCCACTGAAGCTTTCTTT
CASSDPKIATEAFF
>many|TRBJ2-3|.|TRBV15
TGTGCCACCAGCAGAGATCTGCAGGGCACAGATACGCAGTATTTT
CATSRDLQGTDTQYF
>.|TRBJ2-3|.|TRBV7-6
TGTGCCAGCAGCTTCGGGACCACAGATACGCAGTATTTT
CASSFGTTDTQYF
>.|TRBJ2-5|.|TRBV28
TGTGCCAGCAGTTTATCCCTGGGGCAAGAGACCCAGTACTTC
CASSLSLGQETQYF
>.|TRBJ2-5|.|TRBV11-2
TGTGCCAGCAGCCCCCATTTGGAGACCCAGTACTTC
CASSPHLETQYF
>.|TRBJ2-7|.|TRBV7-2
TGTGCCAGCAGCACTTACTTAGAGTCCGCCTACGAGCAGTACTTC
CASSTYLESAYEQYF
>.|TRBJ1-2|TRBD1|TRBV6-8
TGTGCCAGCAGTTACCCGAGGGACAGGCACCGTGGCTACACCTTC
CASSYPRDRHRGYTF
>.|TRBJ2-7|.|TRBV7-2
TGTGCCAGCAGCTTAGACCCTAGCGTCTACGAGCAGTACTTC
CASSLDPSVYEQYF
>few|TRBJ2-1|TRBD2|TRBV7-3
TGTGCCAGCAGCACCTCCGGCGGGACTAGCGGGGGGGCTTTGAATGAGCAGTTCTTC
CASSTSGGTSGGALNEQFF
>many|TRBJ1-5|.|TRBV7-2
TGTGCCAGCAGCTTATTATCTGGCAATCAGCCCCAGCATTTT
CASSLLSGNQPQHF
>.|TRBJ2-7|TRBD2|TRBV18
TGTGCCAGCTCACCACCGGGAGGTTCAGCGGGAGGGGGCTACGAGCAGTACTTC
CASSPPGGSAGGGYEQYF
>.|TRBJ2-1|.|TRBV11-3
TGTGCCAGCAGCCCTATGGGAACCCAGGGAGGTGAGCAGTTCTTC
CASSPMGTQGGEQFF
>.|TRBJ2-3|.|TRBV7-4
TGTGCCAGCAGCTTTGATTTGGTCTCTACGCAGTATTTT
CASSFDLVSTQYF
>.|TRBJ2-2|.|TRBV12-3/TRBV12-4
TGTGCCAGCAGTATAGGAACAGGAGAGCTGTTTTTT
CASSIGTGELFF
>.|TRBJ2-3|TRBD2|TRBV11-2
TGTGCCAGCAGCCAATATGGGACTAGCGGGGGCGGCGGTACGCAGTATTTT
CASSQYGTSGGGGTQYF
>.|TRBJ2-5|TRBD2|TRBV6-6
TGTGCCACGGCGCGGGGGGACCAAGAGACCCAGTACTTC
CATARGDQETQYF
>.|TRBJ2-5|TRBD2|TRBV7-2
TGTGCCAGCAGCTTAAGGTCGGGAGCCCCAGGGCGGGAGCAGTACTTC
CASSLRSGAPGREQYF
>many|TRBJ1-2|.|TRBV6-2/TRBV6-3
TGTGCCAGCAGTTTCCCGGGGTATGGCTACACCTTC
CASSFPGYGYTF
>.|TRBJ2-5|.|TRBV5-6
TGTGCCAGCAGCTCACCACCACATCAAGAGACCCAGTACTTC
CASSSPPHQETQYF
>.|TRBJ1-6|TRBD1|TRBV6-1
TGTGCCAGCAGTTACGCCGGACAGGGTAATTCACCCCTCCACTTT
CASSYAGQGNSPLHF
>many|TRBJ1-3|.|TRBV7-3
TGTGCCAGCAGCCCCGGGACTCCTGGGGACACCATATATTTT
CASSPGTPGDTIYF
>.|TRBJ2-7|.|TRBV10-3
TGTGCCATCAGCGACACAGGGTCCAGGTCCTACGAGCAGTACTTC
CAISDTGSRSYEQYF
>.|TRBJ2-5|.|TRBV7-4
TGTGCCAGCAGCAATGATTGGGAGACCCAGTACTTC
CASSNDWETQYF